Shown below are 3 T cell receptor beta chains from a single sample sequenced in a study of cytomegalovirus exposure and HLA in healthy donors. 60 Vbeta and 13 Jbeta primers were used in PCR. The repertoire was sequenced with immunoSEQ multiplex PCR; TCRdb's copy has only in-frame clones and lacks some. The sample holds over 120,000 clones, roughly 70% seen once. The sample was PBMCs. The source is a man aged 25 to 40 in good health and CMV-seronegative.

This clone was counted only a few times. This specimen includes other DNA sequences encoding the same CDR3. CDR3 bases: TGCAGCGTAGGACAGGGGGACACTGAAGCTTTCTTT. It is translated as CSVGQGDTEAFF. The V gene is TRBV29-1, the J gene TRBJ1-1, with 10 bases identical to TRBD1. Germline CDR1 SQVTM, CDR2 ANQGSEA. This CDR3 has 12 amino acids. Trimming at V came to 6 bases and at J to 3 bases, leaving 1 base not matched to a gene.

This clone was picked up one time. This chain connects TRBV6-5 to TRBJ1-2; D uncertain. The length of the CDR3 is 14 residues. Looked up from germline, CDR1 is MNHEY and CDR2 is SVGAGI. Trimming took 6 bases from V and 2 from J, leaving 13 bases between them. CDR3 sequence: CASRADGLNYGYTF. CDR3 in DNA: TGTGCCAGCAGGGCCGATGGGCTAAACTATGGCTACACCTTC.

The chain is built from TRBV6-6 and TRBJ2-1, with D possibly TRBD2 on 6 matching bases. This CDR3 is 15 amino acids long. The ends were cut back, 4 bases at V and 4 bases at J, with 14 bases in the middle. CDR1 and CDR2 from the germline V gene are MNHNY and SVGAGI (reference sequence). The CDR3 sequence is CASSFGSPTYNEQFF. For the CDR3, the DNA is TGTGCCAGCAGTTTCGGGAGCCCAACTTACAATGAGCAGTTCTTC.